This T cell receptor (beta chain) is from a study of T-cell memory formation after mild COVID-19. This CDR3 region has 16 residues. After removal of 0 bases from V and 4 bases from J, the junction contained 7 bases not matched to a gene. Germline values: CDR1 SGHRS, CDR2 YFSETQ. With respect to this clonotype: Its antigen remains unknown.

Study-wide findings and caveats: From day 15 to 85, contracting clones were balanced between CD4 and CD8, whereas later expanders leaned toward CD4+.

TCRdb passed the 5' RACE reads through MiXCR, listing each CDR3 protein once. The sample consists of approximately 500,000 distinct CDR3 sequences, around 27% of them appearing once. This clonotype was obtained from an adult woman who had mild COVID-19 (a few samples of this study predate the infection). Cell type and time point are not known. V usage is TRBV5-1 and J usage is TRBJ2-5; TRBD2 aligns across 9 bases. The sample was PBMCs or a T cell subset sorted from them (not recorded which). The CDR3 DNA reads as TGCGCCAGCAGCTTGGTCGCGGGAGGGCCCCCAGAGACCCAGTACTTC. It is translated as CASSLVAGGPPETQYF.